The next 6 T cell receptor beta chains were all read from a single sample in a study of OX40 agonist ivuxolimab in advanced cancers. The protocol was immunoSEQ multiplex PCR, while the TCRdb copy is restricted to in-frame clones and leaves out a portion. The data hold roughly 76,000 clones, with just over 85% observed a single time. This specimen consisted of CD4+ or CD8+ T cells sorted from blood, obtained in a trial of the OX40 agonist ivuxolimab. Receptors were obtained from an adult with an advanced solid tumor such as melanoma, head and neck, liver or kidney cancer.

The rearrangement links TRBV9 to TRBJ2-1, with TRBD2 identical over 9 bases. Trimming took 4 bases from V and 5 from J; bases not matched to a gene: 7. Germline V gene lookup returns CDR1 SGDLS and CDR2 YYNGEE. The CDR3 covers 15 residues. This CDR3 reads CASSQTSGGNNEQFF. DNA of the CDR3: TGTGCCAGCAGCCAGACTAGCGGAGGTAACAATGAGCAGTTCTTC.

The chain combines TRBV29-1 with TRBJ2-5, with TRBD2 identical over 13 bases. Unmatched junction bases numbered 3, after V lost 6 bases and J lost 5 bases. CDR3 size: 13 residues. Germline assignment: CDR1 SQVTM and CDR2 ANQGSEA. In DNA, the CDR3 is TGCAGCGTCGGGACTAGCGGGACGGAGACCCAGTACTTC. The encoded protein is CSVGTSGTETQYF.

The chain recombines TRBV10-2 with TRBJ1-1, with D unclear. Germline lookup yields CDR1 WSHSY and CDR2 SAAADI. The CDR3 runs to 14 residues. Deletions cut 2 bases from V and 4 bases from J, with 11 bases between. CDR3 sequence reads: CASSEQREGTEAFF. The CDR3 DNA sequence: TGCGCCAGCAGTGAGCAGAGGGAGGGCACTGAAGCTTTCTTT.

This clone was seen a single time. V and J are TRBV11-3 and TRBJ1-1; D unresolved. The V end was cut by 1 base, the J end by 5 bases, with 8 bases between. There are 13 residues in the CDR3. The germline V gene has CDR1 SGHNT and CDR2 YENEEA. The CDR3 is CASSLGRGTEAFF. In DNA form, the CDR3 reads TGTGCCAGCAGCTTAGGACGGGGAACTGAAGCTTTCTTT.

The rearrangement links TRBV18 to TRBJ2-3; D not resolved. With 5 bases removed from V and 1 base from J, the gap between germline ends came to 16 bases. CDR1 KGHSH and CDR2 LQKENI come from the germline V gene. CDR3 size: 16 residues. CDR3 nucleotides: TGTGCCAGCTCAACCACCGCTCAATCTGGCACAGATACGCAGTATTTT. Amino acids: CASSTTAQSGTDTQYF.

There are a few counts of this clone. The gene calls are TRBV19 and TRBJ2-3, with 8 bases that match TRBD2. Germline lookup yields CDR1 LNHDA and CDR2 SQIVND (reference sequence). The CDR3 loop spans 15 amino acids. Trimming cost V 5 bases and J 4 bases; bases outside gene matches: 8. As DNA, the CDR3 is TGTGCCAGTAGTCCCAGCGGGAGTCGCCCAGATACGCAGTATTTT. Translation gives CASSPSGSRPDTQYF.